The present TCR beta chain was sequenced within a study of beta chain features in type 1 diabetes. A few counts support this clone. Antigen: not known. Study-level points and caveats: Moderate yet significant TCRB CDR3 shortening was seen in Type 1 diabetes patients in all four CD4+ subsets. Here, the possible influence of HLA type (on TCRB rearrangement) remained unresolved.

What was sequenced were expressed TCRB transcripts, since all of the isolated RNA had been reverse transcribed. The average read count of naive, central memory and regulatory T cell samples was approximately 3.9 million. TCRdb's copy holds only in-frame clones and misses some; the assay was immunoSEQ multiplex PCR. The sample lists around 140,000 clones, approximately 13% occurring once. The authors sorted CD4+ naive, central memory, regulatory and stem cell-like memory cells via CD45RO/CCR7/CD25/CD127/CD95/CD27. Each of the sorted populations had a purity greater than 98%. Trimming removed 1 base from V and 5 bases from J, with 11 bases in between. CDR3 size: 14 residues. Per germline, CDR1 SGHVS and CDR2 FQNEAQ.

This receptor was identified in a man between 18 and 35 years old with type 1 diabetes. Sequenced: central memory CD4+ T cells from blood. The J gene is TRBJ2-5, the V gene TRBV7-8; either TRBD1 or TRBD2 may fit D (6 bases each). CDR3 in amino acids: CASSLVGGRETQYF. The CDR3 region has the DNA TGTGCCAGCAGCTTAGTCGGGGGCAGGGAGACCCAGTACTTC.